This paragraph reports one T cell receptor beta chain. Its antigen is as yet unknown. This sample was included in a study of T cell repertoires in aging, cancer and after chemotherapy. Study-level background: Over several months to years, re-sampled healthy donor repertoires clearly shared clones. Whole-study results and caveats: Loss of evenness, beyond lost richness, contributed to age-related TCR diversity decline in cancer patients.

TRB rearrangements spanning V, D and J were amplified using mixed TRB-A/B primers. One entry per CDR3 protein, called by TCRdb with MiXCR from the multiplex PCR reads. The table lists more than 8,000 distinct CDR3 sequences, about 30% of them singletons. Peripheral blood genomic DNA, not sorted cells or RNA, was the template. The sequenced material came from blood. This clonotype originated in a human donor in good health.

As DNA, the CDR3 is TGTGCCAGCAGTGAAGGGACTAGCGGGAGCAATGAGCAGTTCTTC. It translates to CASSEGTSGSNEQFF. The rearrangement uses TRBV6-1 and TRBJ2-1, with 13 nucleotides matching TRBD2. J was trimmed by 6 bases and V by 1 base; bases with no gene match: 0. CDR1 is MNHNS and CDR2 is SASEGT in the germline V gene. The CDR3 consists of 15 residues.